This TCR beta chain originates from a study of blood T cells in healthy people across ages. V gave up 7 bases and J gave up 5 bases, with 12 bases separating them. CDR3 size: 13 residues. The germline CDR1 and CDR2 sequences are LGHDT and YNNKEL (reference sequence). Together with a sample-barcoded 5' primer, a J-beta primer mix was included in a second PCR lasting roughly 6 to 12 cycles. TCRdb reprocessed the 5' RACE reads via MiXCR and lists one record per CDR3 protein. This table holds about 1.7 million distinct CDR3 sequences, approximately 28% found once. The individuals who served as donors were healthy Caucasians living in Russia, aged roughly 6 to 100.

What was sequenced was blood. The genes are TRBV3-1 and TRBJ2-4; possible D gene TRBD2, 6 bases. The source of this sequence is a woman between 25 and 40 years old in good health. In nucleotides, the CDR3 is TGTGCCAGCACCCAGGGAGGCGAAAACATTCAGTACTTC. Its protein is CASTQGGENIQYF.